This T cell receptor beta chain was recorded in a study of blood T cell repertoires in COVID-19. Study as a whole: Sites in the United States, Italy and Spain provided acute and convalescent COVID-19 samples. T cells, B-cell-depleted T cells, or PBMCs supplied cDNA or gDNA.

Authors' methods: Amplifying reference gene primers gave estimates of nucleated cell counts. Repertoires were generated with immunoSEQ multiplex PCR, while TCRdb's copy carries only in-frame clones and drops some. V, J and clone size were drawn from that table, and D and trimming were deduced from the DNA. Among approximately 13,000 clones listed, around 83% were seen once. The ends lost 4 bases at V and 4 bases at J; junction bases unmatched: 10. CDR1 is SGHRS, CDR2 YFSETQ, per germline. The CDR3 spans 17 residues. Sequencing was done on a sample of peripheral blood. This clonotype was obtained from a man in his fifties or sixties with active COVID-19. V gene TRBV5-1 combines with J gene TRBJ2-5; 13 nucleotides agree with TRBD2. CDR3 nucleotide sequence: TGCGCCAGCAGCCTACAGGGACTAGCGGGAACTGCAGAGACCCAGTACTTC. This sequence encodes CASSLQGLAGTAETQYF.